These 28 T cell receptor beta chains came from one sample sequenced in a study of Ad26.COV2.S vaccination and SARS-CoV-2 variants. Sequencing used immunoSEQ multiplex PCR; TCRdb keeps in-frame clones, though not all of them. The table has about 350,000 clones, 92% seen once; the top ten hold 3.9%. The source material was peripheral blood, sampled after recovery from COVID-19. These receptors were obtained from a human donor who had recovered from COVID-19.

The V call is TRBV5-1, the J call TRBJ1-1; possibly TRBD1 for D (5 bases). The CDR3 runs to 14 residues. Trimming shortened V by 2 bases and J by 3 bases, and 11 bases separated the two germline ends. Germline CDR1 is SGHRS and CDR2 is YFSETQ. The CDR3 DNA sequence: TGCGCCAGCAGCTTCGGGGGAGAGTACACTGAAGCTTTCTTT. This translates into CASSFGGEYTEAFF.

The V call is TRBV7-2, the J call TRBJ2-5; D not certain. This CDR3 contains 14 residues. V was shortened by 3 bases and J by 5 bases, with 13 bases between the two germline ends. CDR1 is SGHTA and CDR2 is FQGNSA in the germline V gene. The CDR3 region is CASSFGRIRETQYF. The CDR3 region has the DNA TGTGCCAGCAGCTTCGGACGGATTCGGGAGACCCAGTACTTC.

This chain links TRBV6-5 with TRBJ2-7; D not resolved. Looked up from germline, CDR1 is MNHEY and CDR2 is SVGAGI. This CDR3 comprises 12 residues. The V end lost 2 bases, the J end lost 6 bases, and 8 bases lay between the germline ends. CDR3 residues: CASSYGHAEQYF. CDR3 bases: TGTGCCAGCAGTTACGGGCATGCCGAGCAGTACTTC.

The J gene is TRBJ1-6, the V gene TRBV5-5; D is perhaps TRBD1 (5 bases). Per the germline V gene, CDR1 is SGHKS and CDR2 is YYEKEE (reference sequence). The CDR3 is made up of 15 amino acids. V was pared by 0 bases and J by 9 bases, with 13 bases between. CDR3 DNA: TGTGCCAGCAGCTTGGAGGGGAGAGGTGTTTCACCCCTCCACTTT. The encoded protein is CASSLEGRGVSPLHF.

The chain is built from TRBV7-9 and TRBJ2-7; D uncertain. Trimming removed 1 base at V and 2 bases at J, with 9 bases between. CDR1 and CDR2 (germline): SEHNR, FQNEAQ (reference sequence). The CDR3 length is 14 residues. CDR3 residues: CASSLVSPPYEQYF. The CDR3 DNA sequence: TGTGCCAGCAGCTTAGTCTCCCCCCCCTACGAGCAGTACTTC. Together with reference TRBV7-9 and TRBJ2-7, the CDR3 gives the full variable domain: DTGVSQNPRHKITKRGQNVTFRCDPISEHNRLYWYRQTLGQGPEFLTYFQNEAQLEKSRLLSDRFSAERPKGSFSTLEIQRTEQGDSAMYLCASSLVSPPYEQYFGPGTRLTVT.

V usage is TRBV2 and J usage is TRBJ2-1, with D perhaps matching TRBD2 (6 bases). V gave up 7 bases and J gave up 7 bases, with 11 bases separating them. The CDR3 is 12 residues long. Germline V gene data show CDR1 as SNHLY and CDR2 as FYNNEI. CDR3 amino acids: CASTGAGNEQFF. The CDR3 bases are TGTGCCAGCACCGGTGCGGGAAATGAGCAGTTCTTC.

The chain carries TRBV9 and TRBJ2-1; a weak D match, TRBD1 (6 bases). Germline CDR1 and CDR2: SGDLS and YYNGEE. V lost 4 bases to trimming and J lost 5 bases, with 13 bases between them. CDR3 size: 14 residues. CDR3 in DNA: TGTGCCAGCAGCCAACAGGGAACGGACAATGAGCAGTTCTTC. Its protein product is CASSQQGTDNEQFF.

The chain combines TRBV13 with TRBJ1-1; D gene uncertain. This CDR3 comprises 14 residues. From germline, CDR1 is PRHDT and CDR2 FYEKMQ (reference sequence). The V end was cut by 2 bases, the J end by 6 bases, with 13 bases between. The CDR3 DNA follows: TGTGCCAGCAGCTTAACACGGAATGATCCTGAAGCTTTCTTT. It yields the protein CASSLTRNDPEAFF. Using reference TRBV13 and TRBJ1-1 for the parts outside the CDR3, the full variable domain is AAGVIQSPRHLIKEKRETATLKCYPIPRHDTVYWYQQGPGQDPQFLISFYEKMQSDKGSIPDRFSAQQFSDYHSELNMSSLELGDSALYFCASSLTRNDPEAFFGQGTRLTVV.

The rearrangement joins TRBV29-1 to TRBJ1-2; 7 bases fit TRBD1. Germline V lookup: CDR1 SQVTM, CDR2 ANQGSEA. The CDR3 has 15 residues. J lost 4 bases, V lost 3 bases, and 11 bases had no gene match. This CDR3 is CSVDYDREIGYGYTF. In DNA form, the CDR3 reads TGCAGCGTTGATTACGACAGGGAGATCGGCTATGGCTACACCTTC.

V usage is TRBV5-8 and J usage is TRBJ2-1; 13 nucleotides match TRBD2. The CDR3 has 18 amino acids. Germline assignment: CDR1 SGHTS and CDR2 YDEGEE. With 3 bases clipped from V and 9 bases from J, the junction kept 15 bases outside the gene matches. The chain's CDR3 is CASSSWGSTSGGLIEQFF. CDR3 DNA: TGTGCCAGCAGCTCGTGGGGATCGACTAGCGGGGGGCTAATTGAGCAGTTCTTC.

This rearrangement joins TRBV5-1 to TRBJ1-1; D ambiguous. V lost 3 bases and J 0 bases, leaving 6 bases between the germline ends. Germline V gene data show CDR1 as SGHRS and CDR2 as YFSETQ. The CDR3 is made up of 13 amino acids. CDR3 amino acids: CASSSRLNTEAFF. DNA for the CDR3: TGCGCCAGCAGCTCTCGACTGAACACTGAAGCTTTCTTT.

The genes are TRBV9 and TRBJ1-3; no firm D call. This CDR3 is built from 15 residues. V was cut by 5 bases and J by 2 bases, with 14 bases left in between. Per germline, CDR1 SGDLS and CDR2 YYNGEE. CDR3 nucleotides: TGTGCCAGCAGTCCAGAGGGCAATACTGGAAACACCATATATTTT. This encodes CASSPEGNTGNTIYF.

The rearrangement links TRBV11-2 to TRBJ2-3, with D possibly TRBD2 on 6 matching bases. CDR3 length: 16 amino acids. Trimming took 1 base from V and 1 from J, leaving 12 bases between them. In germline, CDR1 is SGHAT, CDR2 FQNNGV. DNA of the CDR3: TGTGCCAGCAGCTTAGTTGCGACGGGAGGCACAGATACGCAGTATTTT. Translating it yields CASSLVATGGTDTQYF.

The chain couples TRBV10-2 to TRBJ2-2, with no clear D. V lost 5 bases and J lost 5, with 18 bases in between. CDR1 is WSHSY and CDR2 is SAAADI in the germline V gene. The CDR3 has 16 residues. The chain's CDR3 is CASSPLPIDKTGELFF. The CDR3 nucleotides are TGCGCCAGCAGTCCGTTGCCTATTGACAAAACCGGGGAGCTGTTTTTT.

V gene TRBV6-4 combines with J gene TRBJ1-1; D is possibly TRBD1 (6 bases). The CDR3 covers 13 residues. V lost 3 bases and J lost 4, with 9 bases in between. CDR1 and CDR2 (germline): MRHNA, SNTAGT. CDR3 DNA sequence: TGTGCCAGCAGTGAAGGGGGTCCCACTGAAGCTTTCTTT. It translates to CASSEGGPTEAFF.

J is TRBJ1-2 and V is TRBV5-1; D unresolved. Per germline, CDR1 SGHRS and CDR2 YFSETQ. V shed 7 bases and J shed 3 bases, with 10 bases lying between them. The CDR3 is 12 amino acids. The CDR3 loop reads CASAGADYGYTF. In nucleotides, the CDR3 is TGCGCCAGCGCGGGCGCTGACTATGGCTACACCTTC.

V usage is TRBV29-1 and J usage is TRBJ2-1; no definite D call. Germline V gene lookup returns CDR1 SQVTM and CDR2 ANQGSEA. The V end lost 0 bases, the J end lost 7 bases, and 7 bases lay between the germline ends. The CDR3 covers 12 residues. CDR3 DNA: TGCAGCGTTGAAGATAGCATAAATGAGCAGTTCTTC. This gives the protein CSVEDSINEQFF.

J is TRBJ2-3 and V is TRBV6-5; D unresolved. CDR3 length: 11 amino acids. With 5 bases removed from V and 7 bases from J, the gap between germline ends came to 7 bases. Looked up from germline, CDR1 is MNHEY and CDR2 is SVGAGI. CDR3 nucleotides: TGTGCCAGCAGTCCCGAATATACGCAGTATTTT. Amino acids: CASSPEYTQYF.

The chain uses TRBV4-3 and TRBJ1-1; a weak D match, TRBD1 (5 bases). Germline V gene sequence: CDR1 LGHNA, CDR2 YSLEER. There are 13 residues in the CDR3. The V end lost 8 bases, the J end lost 4 bases, and 14 bases lay between the germline ends. The DNA for the CDR3 is TGCGCCAGCTCCGGGACGATGGGCACTGAAGCTTTCTTT. This sequence encodes CASSGTMGTEAFF.

This clone occurred once. The chain couples TRBV11-3 to TRBJ2-7; D perhaps matches TRBD1 (5 bases). Germline lookup yields CDR1 SGHNT and CDR2 YENEEA. The CDR3 runs to 15 residues. The V end lost 1 base, the J end lost 3 bases, and 13 bases lay between the germline ends. Here the CDR3 DNA reads TGTGCCAGCAGCTTAGGCAGGGCCCTCTTCTACGAGCAGTACTTC. As protein: CASSLGRALFYEQYF.

This clone was detected once. The gene calls are TRBV7-9 and TRBJ2-1, with TRBD1 identical over 8 bases. V trimming: 5 bases; J trimming: 10 bases; junction bases outside the gene matches: 4. The CDR3 consists of 12 residues. Germline assignment: CDR1 SEHNR and CDR2 FQNEAQ (reference sequence). CDR3 protein: CASSTGGREQFF. The CDR3 nucleotides are TGTGCCAGCAGCACAGGGGGGAGAGAGCAGTTCTTC.

Turning to this clone: A much more abundant neighbour one base away suggests this may be a read error. Different DNA sequences within this sample yield the same CDR3. The chain recombines TRBV19 with TRBJ1-5; D perhaps matches TRBD1 (6 bases). V gave up 9 bases and J gave up 2 bases, with 8 bases separating them. The CDR3 length is 12 residues. Germline values: CDR1 LNHDA, CDR2 SQIVND (reference sequence). The CDR3 nucleotides read TGTGCCAGCAGGGGTGGCAATCAGCCCCAGCATTTT. Translating gives CASRGGNQPQHF.

The chain combines TRBV13 with TRBJ2-2; D gene ambiguous. V lost 2 bases and J lost 6, with 4 bases in between. The CDR3 spans 12 residues. CDR1 PRHDT and CDR2 FYEKMQ come from the germline V gene (reference sequence). The CDR3, as DNA: TGTGCCAGCAGCTTACTCTCCGGGGAGCTGTTTTTT. Residues: CASSLLSGELFF.

The V and J genes are TRBV7-8 and TRBJ1-1; D is unclear. The CDR3 is 13 amino acids. V was trimmed by 7 bases and J by 3 bases, leaving 12 bases between them. Per germline, CDR1 SGHVS and CDR2 FQNEAQ. The CDR3 here is CASTFDGDTEAFF. As DNA, the CDR3 is TGTGCCAGCACCTTCGACGGGGACACTGAAGCTTTCTTT.

This rearrangement joins TRBV21-1 to TRBJ2-7; no DNA check was done on the table's D call, TRBD2. TRBV21-1 is termed a pseudogene. This CDR3 is built from 13 residues. CDR3 sequence reads: CASSPGLELGQYF. In DNA, the CDR3 is TGTGCCAGCAGCCCGGGACTTGAACTTGGGCAGTACTTC.

V usage is TRBV6-1 and J usage is TRBJ1-2; no clear D. Per the germline V gene, CDR1 is MNHNS and CDR2 is SASEGT. The CDR3 extends over 13 amino acids. The V end lost 1 base, the J end lost 7 bases, and 10 bases lay between the germline ends. DNA for the CDR3: TGTGCCAGCAGTGAAGGAACAAAAAGTGGCTACACCTTC. Translation gives CASSEGTKSGYTF.

The chain carries TRBV7-9 and TRBJ1-1, with a tentative D call TRBD1 (6 bases). The CDR3 consists of 16 residues. Germline V gene sequence: CDR1 SEHNR, CDR2 FQNEAQ (reference sequence). The germline V and J ends were trimmed by 1 base and 0 bases, with 12 bases remaining between them. CDR3 sequence (DNA): TGTGCCAGCAGCTTAGGGACAGCTCGAATGAACACTGAAGCTTTCTTT. Translated, it gives CASSLGTARMNTEAFF. The full variable domain, completed using reference TRBV7-9 and TRBJ1-1, is DTGVSQNPRHKITKRGQNVTFRCDPISEHNRLYWYRQTLGQGPEFLTYFQNEAQLEKSRLLSDRFSAERPKGSFSTLEIQRTEQGDSAMYLCASSLGTARMNTEAFFGQGTRLTVV.

The CDR3 sequence is CASSERGTSPTDTQYF. The DNA of the CDR3 is TGCGCCAGCAGTGAAAGGGGGACTTCTCCCACAGATACGCAGTATTTT. V gene TRBV10-2 combines with J gene TRBJ2-3, with D perhaps given as TRBD1 or TRBD2 (6 bases each). Germline V gene data show CDR1 as WSHSY and CDR2 as SAAADI. The CDR3 contains 16 residues. V gave up 3 bases and J gave up 2 bases, with 15 bases separating them.